A single T cell receptor (beta chain) is shown here with its context. The sample is drawn from a study of blood T cell repertoires in COVID-19. Study-level information: The origin of the acute and convalescent COVID-19 samples was the United States, Italy and Spain.

In the original analysis: Estimates of nucleated cell counts were drawn from the amplification of reference gene primers. Assay: immunoSEQ multiplex PCR; the TCRdb copy retains only in-frame clones and omits some. V and J calls and clone size come straight from that table; D and trimming were deduced from the DNA. The sample carries over 200,000 clones, around nine tenths recorded once. The CDR3 sequence is 13 residues long. Between the trimmed V and J ends, which lost 7 bases and 0 bases, there was a span of 12 bases. The V gene's germline CDR1 is SQVTM and CDR2 ANQGSEA. Sample: peripheral blood. J is TRBJ1-2 and V is TRBV29-1; D is undetermined. This clonotype originated in a woman in her 40s with acute or convalescent COVID-19. CDR3 in DNA: TGCAGCGGTGGTAGCCGAGCTAACTATGGCTACACCTTC. Protein: CSGGSRANYGYTF.